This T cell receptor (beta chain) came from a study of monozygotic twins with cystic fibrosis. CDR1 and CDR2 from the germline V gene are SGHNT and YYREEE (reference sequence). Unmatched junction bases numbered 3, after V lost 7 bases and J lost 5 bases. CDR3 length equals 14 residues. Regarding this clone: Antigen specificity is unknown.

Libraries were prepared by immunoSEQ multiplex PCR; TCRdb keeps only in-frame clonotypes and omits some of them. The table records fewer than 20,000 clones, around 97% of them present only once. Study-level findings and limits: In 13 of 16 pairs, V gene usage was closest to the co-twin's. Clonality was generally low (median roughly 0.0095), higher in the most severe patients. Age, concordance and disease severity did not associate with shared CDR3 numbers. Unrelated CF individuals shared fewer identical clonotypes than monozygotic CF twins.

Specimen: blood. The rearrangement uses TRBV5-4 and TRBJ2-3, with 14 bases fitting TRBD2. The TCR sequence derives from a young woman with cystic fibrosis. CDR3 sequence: CASGGLAGEDTQYF. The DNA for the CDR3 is TGTGCCAGCGGGGGACTAGCGGGGGAAGATACGCAGTATTTT.